The clone carrying this T cell receptor beta chain has just one count. The data stem from a study of shared clonotypes between healthy human individuals. Naive CD8 cells comprised CD45RO-negative, CCR7-positively selected cells, excluding terminally differentiated effector memory CD45RA+ cells. This CDR3 is built from 16 residues. Germline CDR1 is PRHDT and CDR2 is FYEKMQ (reference sequence). V lost 5 bases and J lost 3, with 19 bases in between. Method: immunoSEQ multiplex PCR; TCRdb's copy keeps in-frame clones and lacks some. The sample contains 560,000 or so clones, around 96% of which appear only once.

The V gene is TRBV13, the J gene TRBJ1-1; D remains unclear. Material: naive CD8+ T cells sorted from blood. This clonotype originated in a woman aged 25 to 39 in good health. CDR3 nucleotide sequence: TGTGCCAGCAGCCCCCCGGGTTGGGGTAGGGACACTGAAGCTTTCTTT. It codes for CASSPPGWGRDTEAFF.